This is a list of T cell receptor beta chains from one sample in a study of shared clonotypes between healthy human individuals. TCRdb's copy holds only in-frame clones and misses some; the assay was immunoSEQ multiplex PCR. The sample lists around 2.1 million clones; about 93% were seen once. Sample: naive CD8+ T cells from PBMCs. The receptors were gathered from a man aged 18 to 29 in good health. Some clones in this sample may be carry-over from other donors' samples. Each CDR3 is given with its conserved first and last residue. The order of the fields is clone size, V gene, D gene, J gene, CDR3 protein, CDR3 DNA. A D gene is named only where the DNA matches it firmly. Clone size appears in some rows only: once, few, many, or a class for an expanded clone.

>-|TRBV6-1|TRBD1|TRBJ1-2
CASRETGVNTPEGYGYTF
TGTGCCAGCAGGGAAACAGGGGTAAATACCCCAGAGGGCTATGGCTACACCTTC
>-|TRBV7-2|-|TRBJ1-2
CASSLVRETGGGYTF
TGTGCCAGCAGCTTAGTCAGGGAAACGGGTGGGGGCTACACCTTC
>-|TRBV5-8|TRBD2|TRBJ2-7
CASSWEGVGSYEQYF
TGTGCCAGCAGCTGGGAGGGAGTAGGTTCCTACGAGCAGTACTTC
>-|TRBV11-2|TRBD2|TRBJ2-7
CASSLGSGPGYEQYF
TGTGCCAGCAGCTTGGGTAGCGGGCCAGGCTACGAGCAGTACTTC
>-|TRBV10-2|-|TRBJ2-2
CASSEWTYSGELFF
TGCGCCAGCAGTGAGTGGACCTATTCCGGGGAGCTGTTTTTT
>-|TRBV10-3|TRBD2|TRBJ2-1
CAISGSLAAPQSSYNEQFF
TGTGCCATCTCCGGGTCCCTAGCGGCCCCTCAGAGCTCCTACAATGAGCAGTTCTTC
>-|TRBV5-1|TRBD1|TRBJ2-3
CASSFSRDRVSDTQYF
TGCGCCAGCAGCTTTTCACGGGACAGGGTTTCAGATACGCAGTATTTT
>once|TRBV27|-|TRBJ1-5
CASASSAGEAYQPQHF
TGTGCCAGCGCATCCTCTGCGGGGGAAGCGTATCAGCCCCAGCATTTT
>-|TRBV6-5|-|TRBJ2-3
CASSYRRRLGSDTQYF
TGTGCCAGCAGTTACCGCCGGCGCCTGGGGTCAGATACGCAGTATTTT
>-|TRBV29-1|-|TRBJ1-3
CSVYLHNSGNTIYF
TGCAGCGTTTACCTACACAATTCTGGAAACACCATATATTTT
>-|TRBV6-1|TRBD1|TRBJ1-4
CASRPTGGREEKLFF
TGTGCCAGCAGACCTACAGGGGGCAGAGAGGAAAAACTGTTTTTT
>few|TRBV29-1|-|TRBJ1-1
CSVRTVRPEAFF
TGCAGCGTGCGGACGGTAAGGCCTGAAGCTTTCTTT
>-|TRBV19|-|TRBJ1-1
CASSIFLRTEAFF
TGTGCCAGTAGTATTTTCCTCCGAACTGAAGCTTTCTTT
>once|TRBV6-4|TRBD1|TRBJ1-2
CASSDSPLQGARDGYTF
TGTGCCAGCAGTGACTCACCCCTACAGGGGGCGCGGGATGGCTACACCTTC
>-|TRBV7-9|TRBD2|TRBJ2-7
CASSLGASGRFAEQYF
TGTGCCAGCAGCTTAGGGGCTAGCGGGAGGTTCGCCGAGCAGTACTTC
>-|TRBV4-3|TRBD1|TRBJ2-7
CASSQARDSSYEQYF
TGCGCCAGCAGCCAAGCCCGGGACAGCTCCTACGAGCAGTACTTC
>once|TRBV7-9|-|TRBJ1-4
CASSLEWGKLFF
TGTGCCAGCAGCTTAGAATGGGGAAAACTGTTTTTT
>-|TRBV6-1|-|TRBJ2-7
CASSVSGRAVNEQYF
TGTGCCAGCAGTGTCAGCGGGCGGGCCGTCAACGAGCAGTACTTC
>-|TRBV28|TRBD2|TRBJ2-1
CASRREGDYNEQFF
TGTGCCAGCAGACGGGAGGGAGACTACAATGAGCAGTTCTTC
>-|TRBV5-1|TRBD2|TRBJ2-7
CASSLVPGGVRSYEQYF
TGCGCCAGCAGCTTGGTCCCGGGGGGGGTCCGCTCCTACGAGCAGTACTTC
>once|TRBV9|-|TRBJ1-1
CASSVGARNTEAFF
TGTGCCAGCAGCGTAGGGGCTAGGAACACTGAAGCTTTCTTT
>-|TRBV15|-|TRBJ1-5
CATSPRSNQPQHF
TGTGCCACCAGTCCAAGGAGTAATCAGCCCCAGCATTTT
>-|TRBV19|-|TRBJ2-1
CASISGGMSFF
TGTGCCAGTATCTCCGGGGGAATGTCTTTCTTC
>-|TRBV29-1|TRBD2|TRBJ2-7
CSVSPSGRLYEQYF
TGCAGCGTTTCTCCAAGCGGGAGATTATACGAGCAGTACTTC
>-|TRBV6-6|-|TRBJ2-7
CASSYSRARGSYEQYF
TGTGCCAGCAGTTACTCGCGGGCAAGAGGATCCTACGAGCAGTACTTC
>-|TRBV6-5|-|TRBJ1-1
CASSYVIGSGTEAFF
TGTGCCAGCAGTTACGTAATAGGATCGGGGACTGAAGCTTTCTTT
>-|TRBV29-1|TRBD2|TRBJ2-3
CSVEDLTSGSTDTQYF
TGCAGCGTTGAAGATCTGACTAGCGGCTCCACAGATACGCAGTATTTT
>-|TRBV29-1|-|TRBJ2-1
CSVVGGQYNEQFF
TGCAGCGTTGTGGGGGGACAGTACAATGAGCAGTTCTTC
>-|TRBV28|-|TRBJ1-3
CASSLGFVGNTIYF
TGTGCCAGCAGTTTAGGGTTTGTTGGAAACACCATATATTTT
>-|TRBV11-2|TRBD2|TRBJ2-7
CASSLLGLAAYEQYF
TGTGCCAGCAGCTTGCTGGGACTAGCGGCGTACGAGCAGTACTTC
>-|TRBV7-7|-|TRBJ2-2
CASSLGSLGGGELFF
TGTGCCAGCAGCTTAGGTAGTCTCGGTGGCGGGGAGCTGTTTTTT
>-|TRBV30|-|TRBJ2-7
CAWNPSSKGEQYF
TGTGCCTGGAACCCATCCTCCAAGGGCGAGCAGTACTTC
>once|TRBV11-2|-|TRBJ1-1
CASSLTTRQANTEAFF
TGTGCCAGCAGCTTAACAACTCGACAGGCGAACACTGAAGCTTTCTTT
>-|TRBV29-1|TRBD1|TRBJ1-2
CSGHQGAGYGYTF
TGCAGTGGTCATCAGGGGGCTGGATATGGCTACACCTTC
>-|TRBV6-5|-|TRBJ2-5
CASSYSSEKTQYF
TGTGCCAGCAGTTACTCGAGCGAGAAGACCCAGTACTTC
>once|TRBV4-3|-|TRBJ2-1
CASSPYGSSYNEQFF
TGCGCCAGCTCCCCCTACGGGAGCTCCTACAATGAGCAGTTCTTC
>once|TRBV28|-|TRBJ1-1
CASGPIRVTEAFF
TGTGCCAGCGGGCCGATCAGGGTAACTGAAGCTTTCTTT
>-|TRBV5-1|TRBD1|TRBJ1-1
CASSLLGQPNTEAFF
TGCGCCAGCAGCTTATTGGGACAGCCCAACACTGAAGCTTTCTTT
>-|TRBV5-4|-|TRBJ1-2
CASSLGGNYGYTF
TGTGCCAGCAGCTTGGGGGGGAACTATGGCTACACCTTC
>-|TRBV5-1|-|TRBJ1-1
CASSGYPISGAMNTEAFF
TGCGCCAGCAGCGGTTACCCGATTTCTGGGGCTATGAACACTGAAGCTTTCTTT